This T cell receptor beta chain derives from a study of blood T cell repertoires in COVID-19 (dated by TCRdb to 2020 to 2021). Study-level background: Samples covering the acute and convalescent phases of COVID-19 were provided by collaborators in the United States, Italy and Spain. The material from the prospective study consisted of cDNA or gDNA derived from T cells, B-cell-depleted T cells, or PBMCs. Subjects who had been exposed to COVID-19, were actively infected with it, or had recovered from it provided the deeply sampled blood TCRbeta repertoires that made up the dataset. The repertoires were released in a freely available public database intended as a resource for research on the immune response to SARS-CoV-2. The samples were drawn from two sources: the first 160 participants of the ongoing ImmuneRACE study, and fewer than 1,500 subjects contributed by 6 global collaborators. Sample metadata almost always included a de-identified subject ID, COVID-19 status, age in years and sex. Where available, HLA class I and class II types were taken from metadata supplied by the sample provider and were not determined by assay-based typing. What the study reported, not specific to this receptor: The amount of clinical and demographic metadata varied by source and participant and was provided uncurated.

The CDR3 has 14 amino acids, counting the end cysteine and phenylalanine. The only DNA kept is the CDR3, 42 bases in frame from the first base. Per the germline V gene (reference sequence), MNHEY is the CDR1 and SMNVEV is the CDR2. The immunoSEQ Assay, a bias-controlled multiplex PCR, was used to amplify TCRbeta CDR3 regions from genomic DNA. Under the source paper's analysis protocol: Within the assay, amplification of reference gene primers was used to estimate how many nucleated cells each sample contained. To quantify the absolute abundance of each unique TCRbeta CDR3 rearrangement, sequence reads were collapsed and filtered. For each sample, productive Simpson clonality was calculated by taking the square root of Simpson's diversity index across productive rearrangements. The clones in this table, taken by TCRdb from immuneACCESS, are in-frame only. Not every clone is retained; where verified, under half of the shortfall comes from an unresolved V gene, and the cause of the rest is unknown. That table is the source of V, J and clone size, and D and trimming were worked out from the DNA. This sample is represented by about 200,000 clones; 90% of them were singletons. 0.62% of the sample is in the top ten clones.

This clone has just a few counts. Its antigen specificity is not known. The junction does not match germline at one end; this may be a read error. Each collaborating institution followed its own protocols to collect whole blood in K2EDTA tubes. For TCRbeta analysis, collaborator samples were shipped as frozen whole blood, as isolated PBMCs, or as DNA extracted from either sample type. In this chain, TRBV27 is recombined with TRBJ1-5; 6 matching bases give a weak D call of TRBD1. The sequencing sample was made of peripheral blood. This TCR was sampled from a man aged 50 to 59 with acute or convalescent COVID-19. The CDR3 reads CASSRGTKQSAFVF. The DNA is as follows: TGTGCCAGCAGTAGGGGGACAAAGCAATCAGCCTTCGTTTTT.